This TCR beta chain comes out of a study of brain T cells in children with intractable seizures. Study-level points and caveats: Pre-surgery blood may have been undersampled, hiding some clones. HCMV serostatus was not known, and viral specificity came from CDR3 similarity only.

As to time point: blood from clinic visit 5 months post-surgery; TSC patient then seizure free. Surgery cases with the highest brain T cell transcript signatures were chosen for sequencing. With regard to this clone: Its antigen remains unidentified.

The germline V gene encodes CDR1 SGHNT and CDR2 YYREEE (reference sequence). Trimming stripped 2 bases from V and 5 bases from J, with 16 bases between. The CDR3 is 15 amino acids. TCRdb's table, derived via immunoSEQ multiplex PCR, lists solely in-frame clones and lacks some. The data hold 300,000 to 400,000 clones, with roughly 92% observed a single time. The gene calls are TRBV5-4 and TRBJ2-5; D is unresolved. The clonotype originates from a boy less than two years old with tuberous sclerosis and intractable seizures. Here the sequenced sample was peripheral blood, taken around 5 months after surgery. The CDR3, as DNA: TGTGCCAGCAGCTTCGACCTTGAACGTGTGGAGACCCAGTACTTC. This gives the protein CASSFDLERVETQYF.